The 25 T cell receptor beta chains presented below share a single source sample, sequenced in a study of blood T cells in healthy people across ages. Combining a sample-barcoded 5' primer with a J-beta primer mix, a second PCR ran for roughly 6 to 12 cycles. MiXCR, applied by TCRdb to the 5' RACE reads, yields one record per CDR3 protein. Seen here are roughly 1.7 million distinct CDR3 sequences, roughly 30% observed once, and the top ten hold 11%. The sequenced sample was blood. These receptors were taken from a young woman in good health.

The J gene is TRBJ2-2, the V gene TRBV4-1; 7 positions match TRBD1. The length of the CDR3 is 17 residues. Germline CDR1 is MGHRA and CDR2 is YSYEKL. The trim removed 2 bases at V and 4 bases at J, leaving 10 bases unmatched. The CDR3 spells CASSQPDRAKVTGELFF. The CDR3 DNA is TGCGCCAGCAGCCAACCCGACAGGGCAAAGGTCACCGGGGAGCTGTTTTTT.

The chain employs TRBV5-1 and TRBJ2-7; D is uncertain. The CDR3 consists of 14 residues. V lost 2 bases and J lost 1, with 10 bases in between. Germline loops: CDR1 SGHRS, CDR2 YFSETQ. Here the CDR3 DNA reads TGCGCCAGCAGCTTCTGGGTTGGTTCCTACGAGCAGTACTTC. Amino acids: CASSFWVGSYEQYF.

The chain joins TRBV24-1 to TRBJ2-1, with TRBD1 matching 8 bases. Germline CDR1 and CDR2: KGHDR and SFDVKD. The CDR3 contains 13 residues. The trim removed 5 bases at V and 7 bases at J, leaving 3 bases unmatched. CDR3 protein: CATSGRQGNEQFF. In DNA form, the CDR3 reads TGTGCCACCAGTGGGAGACAGGGGAATGAGCAGTTCTTC.

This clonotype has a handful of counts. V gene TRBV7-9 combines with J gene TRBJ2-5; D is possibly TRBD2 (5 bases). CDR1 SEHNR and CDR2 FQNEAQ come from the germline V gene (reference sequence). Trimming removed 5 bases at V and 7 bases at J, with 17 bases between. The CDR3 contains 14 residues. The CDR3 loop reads CASSRGLPGGTQYF. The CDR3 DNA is TGTGCCAGCAGCCGGGGTCTTCCCGGCGGGACCCAGTACTTC. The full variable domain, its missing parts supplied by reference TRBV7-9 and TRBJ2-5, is DTGVSQNPRHKITKRGQNVTFRCDPISEHNRLYWYRQTLGQGPEFLTYFQNEAQLEKSRLLSDRFSAERPKGSFSTLEIQRTEQGDSAMYLCASSRGLPGGTQYFGPGTRLLVL.

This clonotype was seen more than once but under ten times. CDR3 in DNA: TGTGCCACCAGTGATGTTGACAGGGACTACACCGGGGAGCTGTTTTTT. This gives the protein CATSDVDRDYTGELFF. J is TRBJ2-2 and V is TRBV24-1, with D maybe TRBD1 (7 bases). This CDR3 contains 16 residues. The V gene lost 3 bases and the J gene lost 3 bases, with 13 bases spanning the gap. CDR1 is KGHDR, CDR2 SFDVKD, per germline.

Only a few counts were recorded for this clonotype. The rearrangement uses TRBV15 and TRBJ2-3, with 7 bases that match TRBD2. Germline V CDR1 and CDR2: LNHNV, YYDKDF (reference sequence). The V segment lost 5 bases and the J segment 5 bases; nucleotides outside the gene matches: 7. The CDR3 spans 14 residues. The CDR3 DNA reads TGTGCCACCAGCGTACGACGGGGGGTAGATACGCAGTATTTT. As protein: CATSVRRGVDTQYF.

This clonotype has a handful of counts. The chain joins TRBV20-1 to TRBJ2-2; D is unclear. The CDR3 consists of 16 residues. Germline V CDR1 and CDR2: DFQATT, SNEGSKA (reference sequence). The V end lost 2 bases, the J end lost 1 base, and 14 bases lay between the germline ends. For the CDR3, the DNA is TGCAGTGCTAGACAGGAGCTTAGAATGAACACCGGGGAGCTGTTTTTT. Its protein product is CSARQELRMNTGELFF.

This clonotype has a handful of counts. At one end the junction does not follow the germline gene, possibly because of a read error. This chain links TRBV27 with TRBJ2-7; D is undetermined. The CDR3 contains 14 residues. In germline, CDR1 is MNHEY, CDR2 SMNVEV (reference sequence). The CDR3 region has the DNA TGTGCCGGCAGTTTCGTGGGGAATCTCTACGAGCAGTACTTC. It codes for CAGSFVGNLYEQYF.

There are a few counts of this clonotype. CDR3 amino acids: CSASEGGYGYTF. The CDR3 DNA follows: TGCAGTGCTAGTGAGGGGGGCTATGGCTACACCTTC. The chain is built from TRBV20-1 and TRBJ1-2; a possible D gene is TRBD1 (6 bases). Germline CDR1 is DFQATT and CDR2 is SNEGSKA (reference sequence). The CDR3 runs to 12 residues. Trimming pared 3 bases from V and 4 bases from J, leaving 9 bases between.

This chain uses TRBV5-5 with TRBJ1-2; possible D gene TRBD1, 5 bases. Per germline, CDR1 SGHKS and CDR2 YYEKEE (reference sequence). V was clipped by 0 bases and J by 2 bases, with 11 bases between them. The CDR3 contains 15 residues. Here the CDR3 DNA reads TGTGCCAGCAGCTTGGGGGTGACAGCAAACTATGGCTACACCTTC. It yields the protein CASSLGVTANYGYTF.

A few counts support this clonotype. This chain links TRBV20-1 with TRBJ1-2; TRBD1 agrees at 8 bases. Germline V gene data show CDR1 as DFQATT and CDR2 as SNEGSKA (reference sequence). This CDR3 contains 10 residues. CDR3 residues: CKFDRGGYTF. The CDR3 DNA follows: TGCAAATTCGACAGGGGCGGCTACACCTTC.

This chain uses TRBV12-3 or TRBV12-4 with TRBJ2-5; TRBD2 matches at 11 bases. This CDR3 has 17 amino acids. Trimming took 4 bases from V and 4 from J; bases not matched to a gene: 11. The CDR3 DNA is TGTGCCAGCAGTTCGCCCCGACTAGCGGGACTGGGAGAGACCCAGTACTTC. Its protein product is CASSSPRLAGLGETQYF.

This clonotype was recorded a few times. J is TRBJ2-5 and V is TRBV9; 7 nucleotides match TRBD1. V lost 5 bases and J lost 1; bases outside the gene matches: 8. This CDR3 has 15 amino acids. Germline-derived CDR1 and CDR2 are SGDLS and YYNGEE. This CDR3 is CASSGSGTAQETQYF. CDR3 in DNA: TGTGCCAGCAGTGGATCGGGGACAGCCCAAGAGACCCAGTACTTC.

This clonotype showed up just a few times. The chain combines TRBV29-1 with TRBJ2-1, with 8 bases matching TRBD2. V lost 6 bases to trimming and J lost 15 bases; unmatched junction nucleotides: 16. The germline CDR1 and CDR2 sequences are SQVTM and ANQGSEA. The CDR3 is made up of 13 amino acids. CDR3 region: CSVSPLGLAGRFF. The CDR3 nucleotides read TGCAGCGTCTCCCCCCTCGGGCTAGCGGGTAGGTTCTTC.

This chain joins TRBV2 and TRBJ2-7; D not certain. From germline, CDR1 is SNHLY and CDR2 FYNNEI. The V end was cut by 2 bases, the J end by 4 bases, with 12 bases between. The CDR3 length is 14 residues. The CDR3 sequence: CASSEYGPAYEQYF. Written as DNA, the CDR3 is TGTGCCAGCAGTGAATACGGCCCCGCATACGAGCAGTACTTC.

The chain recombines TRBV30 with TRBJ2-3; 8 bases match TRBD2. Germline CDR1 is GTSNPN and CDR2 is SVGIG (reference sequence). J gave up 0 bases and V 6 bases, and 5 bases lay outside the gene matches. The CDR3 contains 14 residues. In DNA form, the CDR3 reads TGTGCCTGCCAAGCGGGAGTGAGCACAGATACGCAGTATTTT. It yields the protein CACQAGVSTDTQYF.

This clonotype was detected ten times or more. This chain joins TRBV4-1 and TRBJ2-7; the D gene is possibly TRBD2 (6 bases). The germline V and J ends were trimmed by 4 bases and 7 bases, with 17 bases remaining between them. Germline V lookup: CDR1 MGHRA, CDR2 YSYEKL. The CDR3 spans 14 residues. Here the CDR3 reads CASSLGTGTREQYF. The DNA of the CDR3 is TGCGCCAGCAGCCTTGGGACTGGAACTCGGGAGCAGTACTTC.

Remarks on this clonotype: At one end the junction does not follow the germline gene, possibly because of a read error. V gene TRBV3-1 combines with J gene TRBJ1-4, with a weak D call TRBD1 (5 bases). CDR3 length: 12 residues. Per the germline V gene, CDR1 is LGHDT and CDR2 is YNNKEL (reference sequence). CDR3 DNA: TGTGCCAGCAACCGGGGCGGGGAAAAACGGTTTTTT. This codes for CASNRGGEKRFF.

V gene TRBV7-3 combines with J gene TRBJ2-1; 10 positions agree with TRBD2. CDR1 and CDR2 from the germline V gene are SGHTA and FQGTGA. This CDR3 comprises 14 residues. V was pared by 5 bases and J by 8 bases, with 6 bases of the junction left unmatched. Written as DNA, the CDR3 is TGTGCCAGCAGCAGCGGGACTAGCGTCCATGAGCAGTTCTTC. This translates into CASSSGTSVHEQFF. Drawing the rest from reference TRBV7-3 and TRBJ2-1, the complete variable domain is GAGVSQTPSNKVTEKGKYVELRCDPISGHTALYWYRQSLGQGPEFLIYFQGTGAADDSGLPNDRFFAVRPEGSVSTLKIQRTERGDSAVYLCASSSGTSVHEQFFGPGTRLTVL.

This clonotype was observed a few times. CDR3 DNA: TGTGCCAGCAGTCACTCCTGGACAGGGGGCACGGCTCAGCCCCAGCATTTT. Protein: CASSHSWTGGTAQPQHF. The rearrangement links TRBV27 to TRBJ1-5, with 11 bases lining up with TRBD1. Germline V gene lookup returns CDR1 MNHEY and CDR2 SMNVEV (reference sequence). The CDR3 runs 17 residues. V trimming: 5 bases; J trimming: 6 bases; junction bases outside the gene matches: 12.

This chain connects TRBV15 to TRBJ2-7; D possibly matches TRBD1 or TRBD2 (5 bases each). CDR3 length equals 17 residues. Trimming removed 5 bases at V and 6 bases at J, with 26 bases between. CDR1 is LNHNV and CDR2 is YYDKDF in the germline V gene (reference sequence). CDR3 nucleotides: TGTGCCACCAGCGGCGATGAGTACAGGTCTTCGGGGCGCGAGCAGTACTTC. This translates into CATSGDEYRSSGREQYF.

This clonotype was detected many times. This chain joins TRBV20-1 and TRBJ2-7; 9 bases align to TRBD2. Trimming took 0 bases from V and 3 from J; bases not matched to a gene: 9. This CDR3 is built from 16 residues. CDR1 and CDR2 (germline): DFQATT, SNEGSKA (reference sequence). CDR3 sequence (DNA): TGCAGTGCTAGAGATTCCCTAGCGGGGCGGGTCTACGAGCAGTACTTC. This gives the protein CSARDSLAGRVYEQYF.

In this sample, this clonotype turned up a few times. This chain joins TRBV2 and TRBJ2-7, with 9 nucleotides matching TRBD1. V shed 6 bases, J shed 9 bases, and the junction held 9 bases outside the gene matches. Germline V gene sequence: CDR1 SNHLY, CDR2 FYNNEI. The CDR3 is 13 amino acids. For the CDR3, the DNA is TGTGCCAGCAGCGCTCGGGACAGGGCAGCGCAGTACTTC. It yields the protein CASSARDRAAQYF.

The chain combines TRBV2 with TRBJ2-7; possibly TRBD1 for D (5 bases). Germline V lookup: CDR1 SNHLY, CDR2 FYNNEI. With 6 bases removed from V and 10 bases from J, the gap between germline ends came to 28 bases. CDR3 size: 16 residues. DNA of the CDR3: TGTGCCAGCAGCCTGCTCCCGCTCGGGCAGACCAGGGCCCAGTACTTC. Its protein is CASSLLPLGQTRAQYF.

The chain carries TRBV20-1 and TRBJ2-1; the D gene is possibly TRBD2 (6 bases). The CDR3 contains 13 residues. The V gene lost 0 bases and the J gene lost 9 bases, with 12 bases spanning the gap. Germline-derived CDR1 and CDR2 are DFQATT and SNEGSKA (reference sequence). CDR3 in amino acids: CSARDGGVGEQFF. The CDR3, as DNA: TGCAGTGCTAGAGATGGCGGGGTTGGTGAGCAGTTCTTC.